Listed here is a single T cell receptor beta chain. The antigen this receptor binds is unknown. Per-nucleotide qualities are absent, and no much larger clonotype sits a single base away. In the prospective study, participants were about 18 to 95 years old, resided in about two dozen geographic areas of the United States, and were enrolled through a virtual design. In the prospective study, cohorts were assigned on the basis of participant-reported clinical history obtained from a screening survey and a study questionnaire. Recovered participants in ImmuneRACE Cohort 3 were defined as having two consecutive negative NP/OP PCR tests, clearance from a healthcare professional, or resolution of symptoms. Mobile phlebotomists in the prospective study collected whole blood, serum and a nasopharyngeal or oropharyngeal swab from every participant. Over a 2-month period, participants in the prospective study had the option of providing additional blood draws and questionnaires. Blood samples from the prospective study were shipped frozen or at room temperature prior to DNA extraction.

TCRbeta CDR3 regions were amplified from genomic DNA using the immunoSEQ Assay, a bias-controlled multiplex PCR. As for the authors' bioinformatics: The number of nucleated cells in each sample was estimated by amplification of reference gene primers within the assay. Sequence reads were collapsed and filtered to measure the absolute abundance of every unique TCRbeta CDR3 rearrangement. For each sample, productive Simpson clonality was calculated as the square root of Simpson's diversity index over productive rearrangements. What TCRdb holds here is the immuneACCESS table cut down to in-frame rearrangements. Part of the clones is not present; checked against another copy, under half of the missing clones reflect an unresolved V gene, and the others are unexplained. Clone size and the V and J calls come from that table; the DNA yielded D and trimming. The sample records roughly 200,000 clones, 85% to 90% of which are singletons. Clones ranked in the top ten supply 6.2% of the sample.

The CDR3 sequence holds 13 residues, the cysteine and phenylalanine included. The CDR3 DNA has 39 bases and is translated from base 1. The germline V gene provides CDR1 SGHRS and CDR2 YFSETQ. V loses 4 bases, J loses 5 bases, and the germline ends lie 12 bases apart. This entry is derived from a study of blood T cell repertoires in COVID-19 (dated by TCRdb to about 2020). Background on the whole study: Samples from collaborators originated in the United States, Italy and Spain and spanned both the acute and convalescent phases of COVID-19. The prospective study material was composed of cDNA or gDNA derived from T cells, B-cell-depleted T cells, or PBMCs. Deeply sampled blood TCRbeta repertoires from subjects exposed to, actively infected with, or recovered from COVID-19 were included in the dataset. The repertoires were made available in a free public database intended to serve as a resource for research on the immune response to SARS-CoV-2. The samples were drawn from the first 160 participants of the ongoing ImmuneRACE study and from some 1,300 subjects provided by 6 global collaborators. The sample metadata nearly always contained a de-identified subject ID, COVID-19 status, age in years and sex. Where available, HLA class I and class II types were taken from metadata supplied by the sample provider and were not determined by assay-based typing. What the research found in general, with its limitations: How much clinical and demographic metadata was included differed by source and by participant, and the metadata was provided uncurated.

The source material was PBMCs or T cells enriched from blood (not recorded which). The chain is encoded by TRBV5-1 joined to TRBJ1-1; 5 matching bases give a weak D call of TRBD1. This receptor was obtained from a man between 40 and 49 years old who had recovered from COVID-19. DNA sequence: TGCGCCAGCAGCCCCGACAGTATAACTGAAGCTTTCTTT. It is translated as CASSPDSITEAFF.